This T cell receptor (beta chain) was sequenced for a study of blood T cells in healthy people across ages (dated by TCRdb to about 2015). In the study overall: In model experiments, template switching captured about one uniquely barcoded TCR beta cDNA molecule for every two T cells. The study measured age-related changes in TCR beta repertoire diversity using deep sequencing normalized with unique cDNA molecular identifiers. Four age groups were formed from the donors: young (average 16 years), middle-aged (just under 40), aged (around 62) and long-lived (about 80). To avoid experimental bias, donors of different ages were spread randomly across the sequencing lanes. Two additional independent replicas of 1 million unique cDNA reads from the same blood draw were analyzed for two donors (one aged 18 to 30 and one aged 80 or older).

Paper-wide results and their limitations: Because the CMV infection status of the donors was unknown, age-related changes in expanded clonotypes may potentially have been confounded. Observed TCR beta diversity per million T cells fell roughly linearly with age, and a significant reduction was already apparent by age approximately 41. Compared with the aged group, the long-lived group had more naive CD4+ T cells, fewer expanded clones and increased TCR diversity, a pattern suggesting age selection. There was a strong correlation between observed TCR beta diversity and the percentage of naive T cells measured by flow cytometry. Estimates of total diversity based on one million sequenced T cells were regarded as lower bounds and as underestimates. Bulk unsorted PBMC profiling prevented conclusive comparison of naive and antigen-experienced compartments.

The CDR3 runs 20 residues from the cysteine to the phenylalanine. The sequence is cut down to CDR3 DNA, 60 bases in frame from base 1. The germline V gene encodes CDR1 DFQATT and CDR2 SNEGSKA (reference sequence). The method was 5' RACE. The data were produced on an Illumina HiSeq 2500. The second PCR ran for roughly 7 to 11 cycles and used a J-beta primer mix along with a sample-barcoded 5' primer. Each TCR beta cDNA molecule received a unique molecular identifier from a template-switch 5' adaptor carrying 12 random nucleotides. At least 3 million CDR3-containing paired-end reads were obtained from each sample. The Mint cDNA synthesis kit, primed by a TRBC-specific oligonucleotide, was used to synthesize first-strand cDNA from all RNA. After uracil-DNA glycosylase treatment, a first 18-cycle PCR used universal primers M1SS and BC2_uni_R on all cDNA. The authors' pipeline ran thus. For normalization, 1 million high-quality reads were randomly selected from each sample, with every read carrying a distinct molecular identifier. Reads sharing molecular identifiers were discarded rather than binned into consensus sequences. MiTCR, set to a Q25 quality threshold and the strictest error-elimination algorithm, was used for CDR3 identification, clonotype clustering and error correction. A nonparametric unseen species model with Euler transformation was used to estimate lower-bound total TCR beta diversity. TCRdb redid the processing of the public reads, applying fastp at Q25 and MiXCR, and retained in-frame beta chains. CDR3 protein sequences are deduplicated, and each keeps its most common genes and DNA. The authors' filters were not applied to this entry. For this sample there are about 1,500,000 distinct CDR3 sequences; 28% appear just once. The ten most abundant clones make up more than 6% of the sample.

Systemically healthy Caucasian individuals from Russia, approximately 39 in total and aged roughly 6 to 100 years, were included as donors. Around 10 milliliters of peripheral blood were collected from each donor into EDTA-treated Vacutainer tubes. Ficoll-Paque density-gradient centrifugation was used to isolate PBMCs, with at least 6 million per sample. Total RNA, at least 6 micrograms per sample, was extracted from PBMCs with Trizol reagent. The percentages of naive CD45RAhigh/CD27high T cells were determined by flow cytometry on a PBMC aliquot from every donor. In regard to this clonotype: Its antigen is currently not known. At one end the junction does not follow the germline gene, possibly because of a read error.

The V and J genes are TRBV20-1 and TRBJ2-1; the D segment could be TRBD1, given 6 matching bases. This clonotype was obtained from a woman under 40 in good health. The sample taken for sequencing was blood. The CDR3 loop reads CSARLTRRATFEGVYNEQCF. The nucleotides read TGCAGTGCTAGACTAACGCGGCGGGCCACCTTCGAGGGGGTCTACAATGAGCAGTGCTTC.